These 19 T cell receptor beta chains share one sample of origin, sequenced in a study of control samples from healthy donors and cancer patients. Profiling relied on immunoSEQ multiplex PCR, and the TCRdb table lists in-frame clones only, not all of them. Here the sample spans some 120,000 clones, more than 75% being singletons. Sample: blood. The source of these receptors is a man aged 60-69 years in good health.

The chain is built from TRBV5-5 and TRBJ2-7; 8 nucleotides match TRBD2. The CDR3 covers 15 residues. Germline CDR1 and CDR2: SGHKS and YYEKEE (reference sequence). V shed 0 bases, J shed 2 bases, and the junction held 4 bases outside the gene matches. Here the CDR3 reads CASSLEVAGTYEQYF. The CDR3 DNA reads as TGTGCCAGCAGCTTGGAGGTAGCGGGGACCTACGAGCAGTACTTC.

The chain carries TRBV6-6 and TRBJ1-5, with D unclear. Germline V gene lookup returns CDR1 MNHNY and CDR2 SVGAGI (reference sequence). This CDR3 comprises 11 residues. V was cut by 4 bases and J by 6 bases, with 4 bases left in between. The CDR3 DNA follows: TGTGCCAGCAGTTCGGGTCAGCCCCAGCATTTT. It encodes CASSSGQPQHF.

The V gene is TRBV6-1, the J gene TRBJ2-7; weak D call: TRBD1 (6 bases). V lost 3 bases and J lost 2, with 11 bases in between. The CDR3 has 14 residues. Germline V gene data show CDR1 as MNHNS and CDR2 as SASEGT. The CDR3 region has the DNA TGTGCCAGCAGTGATGGGGGCGGTCCCTACGAGCAGTACTTC. Translating gives CASSDGGGPYEQYF.

The chain has TRBV18 and TRBJ1-5, with TRBD1 as a possible D gene (6 bases). The CDR3 sequence is 16 residues long. V lost 1 base and J lost 4, with 14 bases in between. Germline assignment: CDR1 KGHSH and CDR2 LQKENI. The CDR3 DNA is TGTGCCAGCTCACCACAGGGAGTGGGACAAAATCAGCCCCAGCATTTT. Protein product: CASSPQGVGQNQPQHF.

The gene calls are TRBV28 and TRBJ1-6; TRBD1 aligns across 7 bases. With V trimmed by 10 bases and J by 10 bases, 10 bases remained unmatched. Per germline, CDR1 MDHEN and CDR2 SYDVKM. CDR3 length: 13 residues. The CDR3 is CATLGTVRSPLHF. The DNA for the CDR3 is TGTGCCACCCTGGGGACAGTAAGGTCACCCCTCCACTTT.

The chain employs TRBV7-2 and TRBJ2-6; D is unresolved. This CDR3 is 15 amino acids long. The V end was cut by 0 bases, the J end by 4 bases, with 7 bases between. CDR1 is SGHTA and CDR2 is FQGNSA in the germline V gene. The CDR3 protein is CASSLAGLGANVLTF. The CDR3 nucleotides are TGTGCCAGCAGCTTAGCAGGGTTGGGGGCCAACGTCCTGACTTTC.

This chain links TRBV28 with TRBJ1-2, with a possible D match to TRBD1 (5 bases). With 6 bases removed from V and 5 bases from J, the gap between germline ends came to 13 bases. Per the germline V gene, CDR1 is MDHEN and CDR2 is SYDVKM. The CDR3 loop spans 13 amino acids. The CDR3 protein is CASSRGHHYGYTF. The CDR3, as DNA: TGTGCCAGCAGCCGAGGACACCATTATGGCTACACCTTC.

The J gene is TRBJ2-3, the V gene TRBV5-5; D is perhaps TRBD1 (5 bases). This CDR3 comprises 16 residues. The V gene's germline CDR1 is SGHKS and CDR2 YYEKEE (reference sequence). V was clipped by 1 base and J by 3 bases, with 15 bases between them. CDR3 DNA sequence: TGTGCCAGCAGCTTGCTCCAGGGTGTGGAAACAGATACGCAGTATTTT. Translation: CASSLLQGVETDTQYF.

The V call is TRBV6-5, the J call TRBJ1-1; possibly TRBD1 for D (6 bases). This CDR3 region has 14 residues. The V and J ends lost 5 bases and 1 base respectively, with 11 bases between them. The V gene's germline CDR1 is MNHEY and CDR2 SVGAGI. CDR3 sequence: CASSKLQGNTEAFF. CDR3 sequence (DNA): TGTGCCAGCAGTAAGCTACAGGGGAACACTGAAGCTTTCTTT.

V and J are TRBV7-9 and TRBJ1-1, with TRBD1 as a possible D gene (6 bases). Looked up from germline, CDR1 is SEHNR and CDR2 is FQNEAQ (reference sequence). The CDR3 is made up of 12 amino acids. V shed 2 bases and J shed 11 bases, with 12 bases lying between them. The CDR3 spells CASSLQGGGAFF. CDR3 sequence (DNA): TGTGCCAGCAGCTTACAGGGCGGGGGCGCTTTCTTT.

There are a few counts of this clone. CDR3 nucleotides: TGTGCCAGCAGTTTGTCGGTCGTAGGCCCGTACTTC. It is translated as CASSLSVVGPYF. The J gene is TRBJ2-7, the V gene TRBV12-3 or TRBV12-4, with D uncertain. The CDR3 is 12 residues long. V was trimmed by 3 bases and J by 12 bases, leaving 15 bases between them.

V gene TRBV7-9 combines with J gene TRBJ2-2; D unresolved. The CDR3 is made up of 12 amino acids. Trimming shortened V by 5 bases and J by 2 bases, and 3 bases separated the two germline ends. Germline loops: CDR1 SEHNR, CDR2 FQNEAQ (reference sequence). The CDR3 is CASSPNTGELFF. CDR3 in DNA: TGTGCCAGCAGCCCCAACACCGGGGAGCTGTTTTTT.

The rearrangement joins TRBV7-2 to TRBJ1-4; D remains unclear. CDR1 and CDR2 from the germline V gene are SGHTA and FQGNSA. The CDR3 runs 14 residues. V was trimmed by 3 bases and J by 0 bases, leaving 5 bases between them. The CDR3 coding sequence is TGTGCCAGCAGCTTCACTGCAACTAATGAAAAACTGTTTTTT. Protein: CASSFTATNEKLFF.

The chain recombines TRBV19 with TRBJ1-5, with D unclear. Trimming left V 3 bases short and J 7 bases short, with 10 bases between. The CDR3 contains 13 residues. Germline V gives CDR1 LNHDA, CDR2 SQIVND (reference sequence). CDR3 sequence (DNA): TGTGCCAGTAGTATCTCAGTACGACAGCCCCAGCATTTT. Amino acid sequence: CASSISVRQPQHF.

The chain combines TRBV28 with TRBJ1-2, with unresolved D. CDR1 is MDHEN and CDR2 is SYDVKM in the germline V gene. The CDR3 consists of 15 residues. The V end lost 6 bases, the J end lost 5 bases, and 19 bases lay between the germline ends. The CDR3 DNA is TGTGCCAGCAGGACCACCGGTGGAGCTGGGTATGGCTACACCTTC. Its protein product is CASRTTGGAGYGYTF.

This clone was seen once. The gene calls are TRBV7-2 and TRBJ1-3; D gene uncertain. V lost 3 bases and J lost 7, with 10 bases in between. CDR3 length: 13 residues. The germline gives CDR1 SGHTA, CDR2 FQGNSA. CDR3 nucleotides: TGTGCCAGCAGCTTTAGGTTTGGGAACACCATATATTTT. Translation gives CASSFRFGNTIYF. The complete variable domain, with remaining parts taken from reference TRBV7-2 and TRBJ1-3, reads GAGVSQSPSNKVTEKGKDVELRCDPISGHTALYWYRQSLGQGLEFLIYFQGNSAPDKSGLPSDRFSAERTGGSVSTLTIQRTQQEDSAVYLCASSFRFGNTIYFGEGSWLTVV.

This sequence joins TRBV18 and TRBJ2-3; the D gene is possibly TRBD1 (7 bases). V lost 6 bases and J 2 bases, leaving 15 bases between the germline ends. Germline V gene data show CDR1 as KGHSH and CDR2 as LQKENI. CDR3 length: 15 amino acids. The CDR3 DNA is TGTGCCAGCTCGCCAGGGGGGCTAATCACAGATACGCAGTATTTT. It yields the protein CASSPGGLITDTQYF.

The V call is TRBV2, the J call TRBJ1-2, with D possibly TRBD1 on 6 matching bases. Germline V gene data show CDR1 as SNHLY and CDR2 as FYNNEI. The CDR3 has 13 residues. V lost 6 bases to trimming and J lost 8 bases, with 16 bases between them. This CDR3 reads CASRDGQLRGYTF. The CDR3 DNA follows: TGTGCCAGCAGAGACGGACAGCTGAGGGGCTACACCTTC.

The chain couples TRBV10-3 to TRBJ1-5, with D perhaps matching TRBD1 (6 bases). CDR1 ENHRY and CDR2 SYGVKD come from the germline V gene. This CDR3 comprises 14 residues. V lost 3 bases to trimming and J lost 7 bases, with 13 bases between them. The DNA of the CDR3 is TGTGCCATCAGTGAAGGGGGTCAGGGACAGCCCCAGCATTTT. Its translation is CAISEGGQGQPQHF.